This TCR beta chain was sequenced in a study of blood T cell repertoires in COVID-19. Generated by immunoSEQ multiplex PCR, the TCRdb table keeps only in-frame clones and is missing some. The data hold approximately 270,000 clones, with 87% observed a single time. The CDR3 runs 15 residues. Germline CDR1 reads MGHRA; CDR2 reads YSYEKL. Trimming removed 4 bases at V and 1 base at J, with 11 bases between. The clonotype comes from a man younger than 35 with active or convalescent COVID-19. The chain couples TRBV4-1 to TRBJ1-5; tentatively, D is TRBD1 (6 bases). Input material: peripheral blood. CDR3 loop: CASSPDRMSNQPQHF. DNA for the CDR3: TGCGCCAGCAGCCCGGACAGAATGAGCAATCAGCCCCAGCATTTT.